The following is a T cell receptor beta chain sequence with its context. The germline V and J ends were trimmed by 0 bases and 0 bases, with 4 bases remaining between them. The CDR3 loop spans 14 amino acids. Germline CDR1 is SGHRS and CDR2 is YFSETQ. As processed by the authors: Reference gene primers were amplified, and this amplification served to estimate nucleated cell counts. Clones were read by immunoSEQ multiplex PCR, and TCRdb kept only the in-frame ones, dropping some. The V and J calls and clone size were taken over from that table, and D and trimming were inferred from the DNA. The sample has about 58,000 clones; 90% are singletons. These data are taken from a study of blood T cell repertoires in COVID-19. About the study: Some COVID-19 samples were acute and others convalescent; all came from the United States, Italy and Spain. PBMCs, B-cell-depleted T cells, or T cells were the source of the cDNA or gDNA that made up the material.

The receptor was isolated from a man aged 60-69 years with active COVID-19. The rearrangement uses TRBV5-1 and TRBJ1-5; the D is unclear. Sequencing input: peripheral blood. The CDR3 bases are TGCGCCAGCAGCTTGGACGGTAGCAATCAGCCCCAGCATTTT. Residues: CASSLDGSNQPQHF.